This T cell receptor beta chain comes out of a study of cytomegalovirus exposure and HLA in healthy donors (dated by TCRdb to about 2017). Describing the broader study: According to an earlier analysis of a few hundred of the donors, 200 million or so T cells yielded 90 million to 140 million unique TCR beta sequences and roughly 280 Gb of sequence data. Four to six DR-DQ haplotypes were handled as single units for association and clustering, since linkage in the cohort was strong. Donor age, sex, ethnicity and CMV serostatus were compiled alongside the repertoire data. In a later genetic analysis, genome-wide SNP genotypes for about three fifths of the 666 donors were used, and that subset was treated as a discovery cohort. Every discovery cohort repertoire had been produced on one sequencing platform. The aim of the study was to test whether cataloging public T cell receptors could identify signatures of past pathogen exposure. Among about 360 genotyped donors of the cohort, an average of roughly 240,000 unique TCR beta nucleotide sequences were sequenced per donor, around 18% of them non-productive. Approximately 300 gigabases of sequencing data and around 80 million unique TCR sequences made up an early release that covered roughly 670 HLA-typed donors. A separate validation cohort of more than 100 different subjects was used in addition to the roughly 640-subject first cohort. Both class I and class II loci were covered by HLA typing, at four-digit resolution. The T cell repertoires of roughly 660 subjects were profiled by immunosequencing and related to cytomegalovirus serostatus. In a later analysis, previously published TCR beta repertoires from some 640 donors were re-analyzed and high-resolution HLA genotyping was added so that TCR occurrence patterns could be studied. Typing coverage differed by locus: A, B, C, DRB1 and DQB1 were typed in about 620-640 donors, DQA1 in about 500, DPA1 in 600 to 610, and DPB1 in 472. To predict cytomegalovirus infection status, the study combined high-throughput TCR immunosequencing, statistical association of individual TCRs with disease status, and machine learning. The later analysis used no new phenotypic data to find candidate immune exposures, relying instead on TCR beta sequences and their occurrence across donors. To decide whether each TCR beta V gene segment behaved as functional or pseudogenic, an earlier analysis of approximately 600 of the donors relied on high-throughput TCR beta sequencing. Of the 300 to 450 genotyped donors, less than 90% were placed in the genetic ancestry cluster associated with self-reported Caucasian donors.

Results the study describes overall, beyond this receptor: In an earlier analysis of about 600 of the donors, most TCR beta V segments appeared in productive rearrangements about 90% or about 30% of the time, broadly matching IMGT annotations. The authors suggested that the approach could potentially be extended to other disease states and immunological phenotypes. A later analysis found that most CMV-associated TCR beta chains appeared HLA-restricted, with HLA associations seemingly driven largely by CMV exposure. Because HLA typing was missing for some donors at each locus, association tests included only the typed subset. Correlated functional status among segregating V segments might reflect linkage disequilibrium, but an unknown experimental factor could not be ruled out. A cluster of highly shared sequence variants was judged likely to be a technical artifact of the sequencing pipeline. Most TCR sequences were seen in very few donors, while some public TCRs were found in many individuals. The study listed 150 to 200 TCR beta chains as associated with cytomegalovirus. Only TCR beta chains were sequenced in this cohort, and the absence of alpha or paired-chain data limited detectable features. A later genetic analysis reported fewer N-insertions in productive TCRs among donors in an Asian-associated ancestry cluster than the roughly 620-donor mean. In vitro tests confirmed that a few of the cytomegalovirus-associated TCR beta chains recognize cytomegalovirus antigens. The 87-base-pair reads could not distinguish some IMGT-functional V segments, including TRBV6-2 and TRBV6-3, so those segments were excluded. In a later analysis, TCR association rates were found to vary across HLA loci, with the most associated TCRs seen for DRB1 alleles and the fewest for HLA-C alleles. In a later analysis, HLA-associated TCR beta chains were found to be more clonally expanded and to have lower generation probabilities than equally common non-associated chains. A later analysis associated around 16,000 TCR beta sequences with specific HLA alleles at a false discovery rate of 0.05. A later genetic analysis associated a missense DCLRE1C variant with V-gene and J-gene trimming of TCR beta chains, and an independent cohort replicated the association. For the cohort, immune exposure information was limited to CMV serostatus. In a later analysis, several top co-occurrence clusters were reported to appear linked to parvovirus B19, influenza, CMV and Epstein-Barr virus. Assigning TCR associations to individual alleles was difficult when HLA alleles, especially DR and DQ, strongly co-occurred. A further reported finding was that TCR beta sequences accurately predicted the HLA-A and HLA-B alleles for most subjects in the first cohort. The classifier was reported to diagnose cytomegalovirus status with high specificity and sensitivity in both the original cohort and the validation cohort. The earlier analysis of nearly 600 of the donors excluded roughly 16 rarely observed V segments, including chromosome 9 orphons, because counts were too low. Presence/absence analyses assumed roughly uniform sequencing depth across donors, an assumption that may not hold.

Library preparation was by the immunoSEQ multiplex PCR assay. For the multiplex PCR, a mixture combining 60 forward primers for TCR Vbeta segments and 13 reverse primers for TCR Jbeta segments was used. The CDR3 region of rearranged TCR beta genes was amplified from genomic DNA with a multiplex PCR assay. The Illumina HiSeq System was used to sequence the amplified TCR beta libraries as 87-base-pair reads. Under the source paper's analysis protocol: A later analysis counted tens of millions of unique TCR beta chains across the approximately 700 repertoires, and 9 million to 14 million of these chains were shared by at least two donors. To remove PCR and sequencing errors, raw reads were error-corrected and collapsed into unique sequences using a nearest-neighbor algorithm that merged closely related sequences. CDR3 sequences were aligned to IMGT reference sequences to assign V, D and J gene segments. Each retained sequence needed at least a six-nucleotide match to both a V gene segment and a J gene segment. A rearrangement was called productive if the CDR3 had no stop codons and remained in frame with V and J, and every other rearrangement was called non-productive. Following IMGT convention, CDR3 was defined as the stretch from the second conserved V-encoded cysteine to the conserved J-encoded phenylalanine. The earlier analysis of about 500 of the donors excluded sequences that lacked an unambiguous match to a single V gene segment. An earlier analysis of 587 of the donors classified V segments as functional when productive rearrangements were above 56.7% and as segregating when the standard deviation between donors was above 5%. A statistical classification framework was built to diagnose cytomegalovirus status from the catalog of TCR beta chain sequences. In a later analysis, V and J genes were assigned by comparing TCR nucleotide sequences against IMGT/GENE-DB human TR gene sequences. A later analysis assigned CDR3 sequences and most-parsimonious VDJ recombination scenarios with the TCRdist pipeline. A later analysis defined each TCR beta chain by its CDR3 amino acid sequence plus V-gene family, and excluded reads lacking a unique V-gene family. A later analysis removed 600 or so highly shared, low-generation-probability nucleotide sequences to deal with suspected cross-contamination and a sequencing artifact. For each public chain, a later analysis derived a clonal expansion index from normalized ranks of inferred template counts within each repertoire. A later analysis computed generation probabilities with a VDJ recombination model fitted to out-of-frame rearrangements, and checked the results against IGoR. A later analysis scored TCR-TCR, TCR-HLA and TCR-CMV co-occurrence with hypergeometric tests, applying a repertoire-size bias correction to TCR pairs. A later analysis estimated false discovery rates by permuting HLA or CMV assignments 20 times. In a later analysis, co-occurring TCRs were grouped using DBSCAN, with TCRdist sequence similarity added in when clustering inside HLA-allele-positive subsets. Co-occurrence clustering excluded repertoires with fewer than 30,000 or more than 120,000 public chains, plus five with anomalous nucleotide sharing. TCRdb retrieved this table from immuneACCESS and kept in-frame rearrangements only. Not all clones are present; in checked studies, unresolved V genes account for under half, and no reason is known for the remainder. The V and J calls and clone size are taken from that table; D and trimming were inferred from the DNA. This sample lists some 150,000 clones; roughly three quarters were detected once. Around 7.1% of the sample rests with the top ten.

The cohort comprised approximately 700 healthy bone marrow donors. All cohort members were sampled while nominally healthy, although unrecorded immune exposures were likely present. The donor tested CMV seropositive and was one of the 289 seropositive cohort members. A peripheral blood sample was collected from each donor, and TCR beta sequencing was performed on peripheral blood mononuclear cells. Genomic DNA extraction from the blood cell samples was performed with the Qiagen DNeasy Blood Extraction Kit. Of note for this clone: Its antigen target is currently unknown. Nothing much larger sits one base from this clone, and base qualities are not available.

V loses 3 bases of germline sequence and J loses 1 base, and the interval between the two ends is 13 bases. The cysteine opens and the phenylalanine closes a CDR3 of 16 amino acids. The sequence is cut down to CDR3 DNA, 48 bases in frame from base 1. CDR1 and CDR2 (SNHLY, FYNNEI) derive from the germline V gene. The sample taken for sequencing was PBMCs. This TCR derives from a woman between 35 and 50 years old in good health and CMV-seropositive. Recombination joined TRBV2 with TRBJ1-5, with no confidently assigned D gene. The CDR3 loop reads CASSDGAAVSNQPQHF. The sequenced DNA: TGTGCCAGCAGTGATGGCGCGGCCGTCAGCAATCAGCCCCAGCATTTT. This CDR3, with the reference TRBV2 and TRBJ1-5 proteins standing in past its ends, gives the full variable domain EPEVTQTPSHQVTQMGQEVILRCVPISNHLYFYWYRQILGQKVEFLVSFYNNEISEKSEIFDDQFSVERPDGSNFTLKIRSTKLEDSAMYFCASSDGAAVSNQPQHFGDGTRLSIL.